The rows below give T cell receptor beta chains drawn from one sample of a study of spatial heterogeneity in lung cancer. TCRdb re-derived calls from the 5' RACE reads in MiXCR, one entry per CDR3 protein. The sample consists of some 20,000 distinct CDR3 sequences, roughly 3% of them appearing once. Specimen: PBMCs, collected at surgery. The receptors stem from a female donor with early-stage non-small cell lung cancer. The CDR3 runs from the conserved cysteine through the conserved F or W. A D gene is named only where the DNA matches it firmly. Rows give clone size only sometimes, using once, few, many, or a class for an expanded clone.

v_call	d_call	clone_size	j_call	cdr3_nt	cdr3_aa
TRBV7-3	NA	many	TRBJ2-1	TGTGCCAGCAGCGAACCTAGCGCCCCAAACAATGAGCAGTTCTTC	CASSEPSAPNNEQFF
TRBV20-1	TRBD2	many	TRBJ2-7	TGCAGTGCCCGCAAGGAGGGAGGGCTGGACGAGCAGTACTTC	CSARKEGGLDEQYF
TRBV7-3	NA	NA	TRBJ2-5	TGTGCCAGCAGCTTAATAGGAGGAGGGTTAGAGACCCAGTACTTC	CASSLIGGGLETQYF
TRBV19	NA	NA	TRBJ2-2	TGTGCCAGTACCCCTATCTTTAACACCGGGGAGCTGTTTTTT	CASTPIFNTGELFF
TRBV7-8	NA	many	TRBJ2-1	TGTGCCAGCAGCGGGACCGAGTTTTCCTACAATGAGCAGTTCTTC	CASSGTEFSYNEQFF
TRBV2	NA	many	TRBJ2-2	TGTGCCAGCAGTGAAAGGTTTACCGGGGAGCTGTTTTTT	CASSERFTGELFF
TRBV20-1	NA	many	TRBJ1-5	TGCAGTGCTAGAGAACAGGGAGCCGAGCAGCCCCAGCATTTT	CSAREQGAEQPQHF
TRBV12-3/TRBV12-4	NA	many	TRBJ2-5	TGTGCCAGCAGTTCTAGTGGCGAAGAGACCCAGTACTTC	CASSSSGEETQYF
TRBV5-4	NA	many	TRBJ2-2	TGTGCCAGCAGCCGAGGTCGGCTAGTGGCCGGGGAGCTGTTTTTT	CASSRGRLVAGELFF
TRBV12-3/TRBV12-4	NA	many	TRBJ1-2	TGTGCCAGCAGTTTACTGGGGGCGGGGGGCTACACCTTC	CASSLLGAGGYTF
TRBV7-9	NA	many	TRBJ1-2	TGTGCCAGCAGCCCGACAGATAACTATGGCTACACCTTC	CASSPTDNYGYTF
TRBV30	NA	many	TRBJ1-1	TGTGCCTGGAGTGGGGGGCAGCGGTTCAACACTGAAGCTTTCTTT	CAWSGGQRFNTEAFF
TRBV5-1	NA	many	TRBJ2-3	TGCGCCAGCAGCTTGGAGCTAGGGGGTGGCACAGATACGCAGTATTTT	CASSLELGGGTDTQYF
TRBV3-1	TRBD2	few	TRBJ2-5	TGTGCCAGCAGCCAACCCTGGCTAGCGGAGGTCCAAGAGACCCAGTACTTC	CASSQPWLAEVQETQYF
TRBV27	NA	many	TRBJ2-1	TGTGCCAGCAGCCAAGGTTGGGGGCTTTACAATGAGCAGTTCTTC	CASSQGWGLYNEQFF
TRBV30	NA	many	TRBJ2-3	TGTGCCTGGAGCCCCGGGACCGTTTTGCAAGATACGCAGTATTTT	CAWSPGTVLQDTQYF
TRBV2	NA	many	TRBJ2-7	TGTGCCAGCAGTGAAGGCAGGGTTACGTCCTACGAGCAGTACTTC	CASSEGRVTSYEQYF
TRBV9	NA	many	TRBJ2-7	TGTGCCAGCAGCGTAGATGGGGGCTTGTCCGAGCAGTACTTC	CASSVDGGLSEQYF
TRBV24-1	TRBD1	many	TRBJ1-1	TGTGCCACCAGTGAAACAGGGGGCACTGAAGCTTTCTTT	CATSETGGTEAFF
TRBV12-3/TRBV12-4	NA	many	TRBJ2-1	TGTGCCAGCAGTTTGCGAACTAGAGGTGAGCAGTTCTTC	CASSLRTRGEQFF
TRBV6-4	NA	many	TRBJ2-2	TGTGCCAGCAGTGCAGGACTCGCGGGAACCGGGGAGCTGTTTTTT	CASSAGLAGTGELFF
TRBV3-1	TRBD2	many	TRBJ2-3	TGTGCCAGCAGCCACCGAGGGACTAGCGGGAGCGCAGATACGCAGTATTTT	CASSHRGTSGSADTQYF
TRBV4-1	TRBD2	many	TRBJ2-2	TGCGCCAGCAGCCAAACTAGCGGGAGGGCCACCGGGGAGCTGTTTTTT	CASSQTSGRATGELFF
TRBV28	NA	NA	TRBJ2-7	TGTGCCAGCAGCCCTAGGGCCCTCGGAACCTACGAGCAGTACTTC	CASSPRALGTYEQYF
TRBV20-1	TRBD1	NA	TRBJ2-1	TGCAGTGCTAGAGATCCGGGGACAGTTTACAATGAGCAGTTCTTC	CSARDPGTVYNEQFF
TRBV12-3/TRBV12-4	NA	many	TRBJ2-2	TGTGCCAGCAGTTTCCGCCCGCCCCAGGGCTACACCGGGGAGCTGTTTTTT	CASSFRPPQGYTGELFF
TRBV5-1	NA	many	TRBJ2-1	TGCGCCAGCAGCGGGGGCGGGAGCCGAGGGAACAATGAGCAGTTCTTC	CASSGGGSRGNNEQFF
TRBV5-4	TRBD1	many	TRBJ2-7	TGTGCCAGCAGCCCCGGGACAGGGGTCGAGCAGTACTTC	CASSPGTGVEQYF
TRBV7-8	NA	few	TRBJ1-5	TGTGCCAGCAGCTTACGGGGTAATCAGCCCCAGCATTTT	CASSLRGNQPQHF
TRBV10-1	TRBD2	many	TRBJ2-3	TGCGCCAGCAGTGAGCAGGTGGGGGGGTCAGATACGCAGTATTTT	CASSEQVGGSDTQYF
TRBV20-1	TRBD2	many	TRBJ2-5	TGCAGTGCCAGCCCACTAGCGGACCAAGAGACCCAGTACTTC	CSASPLADQETQYF
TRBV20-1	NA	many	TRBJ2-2	TGCAGTGCTAGAAGGCAGTTGACCGGGGAGCTGTTTTTT	CSARRQLTGELFF
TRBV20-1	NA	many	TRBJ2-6	TGCAGTGCTAGAGATCTCCTCTCTGGGGCCAACGTCCTGACTTTC	CSARDLLSGANVLTF
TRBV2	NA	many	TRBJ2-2	TGTGCCAGCAGTGAACTCCATGGAATCACCGGGGAGCTGTTTTTT	CASSELHGITGELFF
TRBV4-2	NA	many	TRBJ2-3	TGTGCCAGCAGCCAAGATTGGAGTACAGATACGCAGTATTTT	CASSQDWSTDTQYF
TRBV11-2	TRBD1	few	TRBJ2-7	TGTGCCAGCAGAGGACAGGTCCCCTCCTACGAGCAGTACTTC	CASRGQVPSYEQYF
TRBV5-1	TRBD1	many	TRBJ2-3	TGCGCCAGCAGCTCCGGGACAGGGGTGACAGATACGCAGTATTTT	CASSSGTGVTDTQYF